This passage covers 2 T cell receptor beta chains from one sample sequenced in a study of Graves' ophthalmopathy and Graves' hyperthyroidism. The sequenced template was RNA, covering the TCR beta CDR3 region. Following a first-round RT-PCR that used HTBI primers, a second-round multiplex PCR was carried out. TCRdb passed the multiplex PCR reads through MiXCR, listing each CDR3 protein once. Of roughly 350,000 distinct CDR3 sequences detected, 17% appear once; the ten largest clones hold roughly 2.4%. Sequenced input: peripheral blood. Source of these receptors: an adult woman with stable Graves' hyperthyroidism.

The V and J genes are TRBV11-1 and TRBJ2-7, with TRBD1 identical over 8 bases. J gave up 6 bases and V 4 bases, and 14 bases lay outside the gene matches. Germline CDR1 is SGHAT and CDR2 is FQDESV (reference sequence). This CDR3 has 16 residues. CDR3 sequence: CASSSNLRDRTPEQYF. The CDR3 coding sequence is TGTGCCAGCAGCTCCAATTTGAGGGACAGGACTCCCGAGCAGTACTTC.

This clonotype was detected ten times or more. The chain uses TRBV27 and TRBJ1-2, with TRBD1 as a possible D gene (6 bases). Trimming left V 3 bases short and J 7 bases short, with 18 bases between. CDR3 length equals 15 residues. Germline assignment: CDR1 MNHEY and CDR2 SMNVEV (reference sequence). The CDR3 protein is CASSLAPRGASGYTF. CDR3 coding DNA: TGTGCCAGCAGTTTGGCCCCGCGGGGGGCTAGTGGCTACACCTTC.